This entry lists 19 T cell receptor beta chains sequenced from one sample in a study of graft-versus-host responses after intestinal transplantation. Generated by immunoSEQ multiplex PCR, the TCRdb table keeps only in-frame clones and is missing some. The data hold 9,500 to 11,000 clones, with 92% observed a single time. This specimen was PBMCs, taken around 44 days after intestinal transplantation. The receptors originated from a human patient who received an intestinal transplant, so some T cells may come from the graft donor.

Here the CDR3 reads CASSSRGVNTEAFF. CDR3 nucleotide sequence: TGTGCCAGCAGCTCACGGGGGGTGAACACTGAAGCTTTCTTT. The V and J genes are TRBV7-9 and TRBJ1-1, with D perhaps matching TRBD1 (5 bases). V lost 4 bases and J lost 0, with 9 bases in between. The CDR3 loop spans 14 amino acids. Looked up from germline, CDR1 is SEHNR and CDR2 is FQNEAQ (reference sequence).

This clone was found a few times. V and J are TRBV6-5 and TRBJ1-2; possible D gene TRBD1, 5 bases. Germline CDR1 MNHEY, CDR2 SVGAGI. The length of the CDR3 is 15 residues. Trimming stripped 2 bases from V and 3 bases from J, with 13 bases between. CDR3 DNA: TGTGCCAGCAGTTACGTCGTCGGGACGGACTATGGCTACACCTTC. Protein: CASSYVVGTDYGYTF.

The genes are TRBV11-2 and TRBJ2-5; D may correspond to TRBD1 or TRBD2 (5 bases each). Judging by the DNA end, TRBJ2-7 fits better; the J call may be wrong. CDR1 is SGHAT, CDR2 FQNNGV, per germline. The CDR3 is 15 amino acids. CDR3 amino acids: CASSLVRGSSYEQYF. CDR3 nucleotide sequence: TGTGCCAGCAGCTTAGTTCGGGGCAGCTCCTACGAGCAGTACTTC.

The rearrangement joins TRBV5-8 to TRBJ2-7, with D maybe TRBD1 (6 bases). Trimming removed 0 bases at V and 3 bases at J, with 13 bases between. The length of the CDR3 is 15 residues. Germline assignment: CDR1 SGHTS and CDR2 YDEGEE. CDR3 sequence reads: CASSLGDRRLYEQYF. The CDR3 coding sequence is TGTGCCAGCAGCTTGGGAGACAGGCGCCTCTACGAGCAGTACTTC.

The chain joins TRBV19 to TRBJ2-2; tentatively, D is TRBD2 (6 bases). The CDR3 runs 14 residues. V was cut by 6 bases and J by 6 bases, with 14 bases left in between. CDR1 and CDR2 from the germline V gene are LNHDA and SQIVND (reference sequence). The CDR3 is CASSRTIASGELFF. The CDR3 DNA follows: TGTGCCAGTAGCCGGACTATTGCCTCCGGGGAGCTGTTTTTT. The whole variable domain, remainder taken from reference TRBV19 and TRBJ2-2, is DGGITQSPKYLFRKEGQNVTLSCEQNLNHDAMYWYRQDPGQGLRLIYYSQIVNDFQKGDIAEGYSVSREKKESFPLTVTSAQKNPTAFYLCASSRTIASGELFFGEGSRLTVL.

V gene TRBV7-2 combines with J gene TRBJ1-4; D gene uncertain. CDR3 length: 14 residues. Trimming took off 3 bases at V and 5 bases at J, with 10 bases between the two ends. Germline V gene lookup returns CDR1 SGHTA and CDR2 FQGNSA. The CDR3 DNA sequence: TGTGCCAGCAGCTTCCCGGGTCTCAATGAAAAACTGTTTTTT. Translating it yields CASSFPGLNEKLFF.

The rearrangement joins TRBV2 to TRBJ2-1; TRBD1 matches at 8 bases. This CDR3 is 15 amino acids long. Germline CDR1 reads SNHLY; CDR2 reads FYNNEI. Trimming took 10 bases from V and 4 from J; bases not matched to a gene: 12. CDR3 region: CATRQGSGGYNEQFF. DNA of the CDR3: TGTGCCACGAGACAGGGGAGTGGGGGATACAATGAGCAGTTCTTC. The complete variable domain, with remaining parts taken from reference TRBV2 and TRBJ2-1, reads EPEVTQTPSHQVTQMGQEVILRCVPISNHLYFYWYRQILGQKVEFLVSFYNNEISEKSEIFDDQFSVERPDGSNFTLKIRSTKLEDSAMYFCATRQGSGGYNEQFFGPGTRLTVL.

This rearrangement joins TRBV5-4 to TRBJ2-5; 9 bases are a match to TRBD2. The CDR3 sequence is 16 residues long. Trimming took 0 bases from V and 4 from J; bases not matched to a gene: 7. CDR1 is SGHNT and CDR2 is YYREEE in the germline V gene (reference sequence). CDR3 protein: CASSLGGGAFRETQYF. In DNA form, the CDR3 reads TGTGCCAGCAGCTTGGGCGGGGGGGCCTTCAGAGAGACCCAGTACTTC.

The chain is built from TRBV19 and TRBJ1-1; no firm D call. The V end was cut by 7 bases, the J end by 2 bases, with 14 bases between. Germline V CDR1 and CDR2: LNHDA, SQIVND (reference sequence). CDR3 length equals 14 residues. The CDR3 reads CASTGQPVNTEAFF. CDR3 bases: TGTGCCAGTACCGGGCAGCCGGTTAACACTGAAGCTTTCTTT.

J is TRBJ2-3 and V is TRBV6-4; 9 bases fit TRBD1. The V and J ends lost 3 bases and 6 bases, in that order; junction bases with no gene match: 7. Germline CDR1 is MRHNA and CDR2 is SNTAGT. The CDR3 spans 15 residues. The CDR3 DNA follows: TGTGCCAGCAGTGATACAGGGGGCGAGGGGGATACGCAGTATTTT. Translated: CASSDTGGEGDTQYF.

The gene calls are TRBV18 and TRBJ2-5; weak D call: TRBD1 (5 bases). Trimming stripped 1 base from V and 3 bases from J, with 9 bases between. The CDR3 length is 14 residues. Looked up from germline, CDR1 is KGHSH and CDR2 is LQKENI. CDR3 amino acids: CASSPLSREETQYF. The CDR3, as DNA: TGTGCCAGCTCACCACTTTCCAGGGAAGAGACCCAGTACTTC.

The chain combines TRBV14 with TRBJ1-2; maybe TRBD1 (6 bases). The CDR3 runs 13 residues. Germline V gives CDR1 SGHDN, CDR2 FVKESK. With 4 bases removed from V and 7 bases from J, the gap between germline ends came to 13 bases. CDR3 in amino acids: CASSRLQGSGYTF. As DNA, the CDR3 is TGTGCCAGCAGCCGCCTCCAGGGGTCTGGCTACACCTTC.

This chain links TRBV11-2 with TRBJ2-7; TRBD2 aligns across 7 bases. The J call may be in error: the DNA end matches TRBJ2-5 better. This CDR3 spans 15 amino acids. Germline V gives CDR1 SGHAT, CDR2 FQNNGV. CDR3: CASSSGGSQQETQYF. Written as DNA, the CDR3 is TGTGCCAGCAGCTCCGGGGGGTCACAGCAAGAGACCCAGTACTTC.

The V call is TRBV11-2, the J call TRBJ2-7; unclear D gene. V was trimmed by 3 bases and J by 2 bases, leaving 5 bases between them. CDR3 length: 12 amino acids. Germline V gene data show CDR1 as SGHAT and CDR2 as FQNNGV. The CDR3 bases are TGTGCCAGCAGCTTTGGGGCCTACGAGCAGTACTTC. It translates to CASSFGAYEQYF.

This clone showed up just once. The gene calls are TRBV30 and TRBJ2-3; 8 nucleotides line up with TRBD2. The CDR3 consists of 14 residues. The V gene end was trimmed by 8 bases and the J gene end by 2 bases; junction bases not matched to a gene: 9. Germline CDR1 is GTSNPN and CDR2 is SVGIG (reference sequence). The CDR3 sequence is CAPKRGRFTDTQYF. DNA of the CDR3: TGTGCCCCCAAGCGGGGGAGGTTCACAGATACGCAGTATTTT.

The J gene is TRBJ2-1, the V gene TRBV19; D is unresolved. The CDR3 is made up of 14 amino acids. Per the germline V gene, CDR1 is LNHDA and CDR2 is SQIVND (reference sequence). Between the trimmed V and J ends, which lost 5 bases and 8 bases, there was a span of 16 bases. The CDR3 sequence: CASSRQALGDEQFF. The CDR3 DNA follows: TGTGCCAGTAGTCGTCAGGCACTTGGGGATGAGCAGTTCTTC.

The V and J genes are TRBV27 and TRBJ1-5; D possibly corresponds to TRBD1 (5 bases). The CDR3 covers 13 residues. V shed 5 bases and J shed 7 bases, with 12 bases lying between them. The germline CDR1 and CDR2 sequences are MNHEY and SMNVEV (reference sequence). Here the CDR3 DNA reads TGTGCCAGCAGTACGGGGGGTGGACAGCCCCAGCATTTT. Translation gives CASSTGGGQPQHF.

This rearrangement joins TRBV29-1 to TRBJ1-4, with D uncertain. This CDR3 has 13 residues. Germline V gene lookup returns CDR1 SQVTM and CDR2 ANQGSEA. The V end lost 5 bases, the J end lost 0 bases, and 7 bases lay between the germline ends. The CDR3: CSVLSATNEKLFF. The DNA for the CDR3 is TGCAGCGTTTTATCCGCAACTAATGAAAAACTGTTTTTT.

The chain has TRBV27 and TRBJ2-5; 11 nucleotides match TRBD2. The germline V gene encodes CDR1 MNHEY and CDR2 SMNVEV (reference sequence). Losses at the gene ends were 5 bases for V and 1 base for J; bases not matched to a gene: 6. There are 16 residues in the CDR3. The CDR3 DNA reads as TGTGCCAGCAGTGACCTAGCGGGGGGCGTCCAAGAGACCCAGTACTTC. Translating it yields CASSDLAGGVQETQYF.